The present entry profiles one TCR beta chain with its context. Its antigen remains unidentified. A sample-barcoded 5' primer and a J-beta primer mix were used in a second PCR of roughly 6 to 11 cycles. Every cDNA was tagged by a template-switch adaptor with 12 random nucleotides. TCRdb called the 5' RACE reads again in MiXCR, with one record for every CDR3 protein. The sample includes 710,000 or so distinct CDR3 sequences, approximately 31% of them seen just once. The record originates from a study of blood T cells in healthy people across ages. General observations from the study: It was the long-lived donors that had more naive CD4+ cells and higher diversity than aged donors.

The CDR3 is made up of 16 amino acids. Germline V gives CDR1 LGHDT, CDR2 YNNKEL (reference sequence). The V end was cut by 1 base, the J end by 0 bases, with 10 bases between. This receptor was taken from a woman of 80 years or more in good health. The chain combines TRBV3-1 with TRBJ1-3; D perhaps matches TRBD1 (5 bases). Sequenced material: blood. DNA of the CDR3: TGTGCCAGCAGCCAAGGGATGGGACTCTCTGGAAACACCATATATTTT. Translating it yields CASSQGMGLSGNTIYF.